Following are 9 T cell receptor beta chains from one sample sequenced in a study of PD-L1 blockade in urothelial cancer. The method was immunoSEQ multiplex PCR; TCRdb's version includes in-frame clones alone and lacks a portion of them. The sample consists of about 38,000 clones, around 88% of them appearing once. The source was PBMCs, collected around atezolizumab (anti-PD-L1) treatment. These TCRs come from a man aged 55 to 69 with urothelial cancer.

The chain employs TRBV27 and TRBJ2-3; D perhaps matches TRBD1 (6 bases). Germline CDR1 is MNHEY and CDR2 is SMNVEV (reference sequence). Trimming left V 8 bases short and J 1 base short, with 10 bases between. The CDR3 is made up of 13 amino acids. The CDR3 bases are TGTGCCAGCGGCCACAGGGGCACAGATACGCAGTATTTT. Its translation: CASGHRGTDTQYF.

The chain is built from TRBV28 and TRBJ1-1; 7 bases map to TRBD1. V trimming: 6 bases; J trimming: 0 bases; junction bases outside the gene matches: 7. The germline V gene encodes CDR1 MDHEN and CDR2 SYDVKM. This CDR3 region has 15 residues. CDR3 loop: CASRYTGVLNTEAFF. The CDR3 DNA sequence: TGTGCCAGCAGATACACAGGGGTCCTGAACACTGAAGCTTTCTTT.

This clone was recorded a few times. Here the CDR3 DNA reads TGTGCCAGCAGTTACAGGGGCGGGGGTTCACCCCTCCACTTT. Translating gives CASSYRGGGSPLHF. This chain connects TRBV6-5 to TRBJ1-6; a possible D gene is TRBD1 (5 bases). The CDR3 has 14 residues. V was shortened by 2 bases and J by 9 bases, with 11 bases between the two germline ends. Germline V lookup: CDR1 MNHEY, CDR2 SVGAGI.

This clone was seen more than once but under ten times. As DNA, the CDR3 is TGTGCCAGCTCTCCGGACGGGGGGAACTATGGCTACACCTTC. Translation: CASSPDGGNYGYTF. V is TRBV18 and J is TRBJ1-2, with D possibly TRBD1 on 5 matching bases. V was pared by 6 bases and J by 2 bases, with 13 bases between. The V gene's germline CDR1 is KGHSH and CDR2 LQKENI. The length of the CDR3 is 14 residues.

This chain uses TRBV2 with TRBJ2-1, with TRBD2 as a possible D gene (5 bases). The germline gives CDR1 SNHLY, CDR2 FYNNEI. The CDR3 covers 14 residues. Between the trimmed V and J ends, which lost 7 bases and 2 bases, there was a span of 12 bases. The CDR3 DNA reads as TGTGCCAGCACCGAAAGACTAACCTACAATGAGCAGTTCTTC. It encodes CASTERLTYNEQFF. Using reference TRBV2 and TRBJ2-1 for the parts outside the CDR3, the full variable domain is EPEVTQTPSHQVTQMGQEVILRCVPISNHLYFYWYRQILGQKVEFLVSFYNNEISEKSEIFDDQFSVERPDGSNFTLKIRSTKLEDSAMYFCASTERLTYNEQFFGPGTRLTVL.

This chain links TRBV5-1 with TRBJ2-7; 10 bases agree with TRBD2. Losses at the gene ends were 4 bases for V and 10 bases for J; bases not matched to a gene: 8. The CDR3 extends over 13 amino acids. Germline V lookup: CDR1 SGHRS, CDR2 YFSETQ. The DNA for the CDR3 is TGCGCCAGCAGCGCGGGCGGACTAGCGGCCCAGTACTTC. Encoded protein: CASSAGGLAAQYF.

The chain combines TRBV5-1 with TRBJ2-7; 7 bases are shared with TRBD2. The CDR3 is made up of 15 amino acids. V was clipped by 0 bases and J by 1 base; unmatched bases: 4. Germline loops: CDR1 SGHRS, CDR2 YFSETQ. Here the CDR3 DNA reads TGCGCCAGCAGCTTGGTAGCGGGCGGGTCCTACGAGCAGTACTTC. The encoded protein is CASSLVAGGSYEQYF. The full variable domain, its missing parts supplied by reference TRBV5-1 and TRBJ2-7, is KAGVTQTPRYLIKTRGQQVTLSCSPISGHRSVSWYQQTPGQGLQFLFEYFSETQRNKGNFPGRFSGRQFSNSRSEMNVSTLELGDSALYLCASSLVAGGSYEQYFGPGTRLTVT.

The chain recombines TRBV7-9 with TRBJ1-4; 7 bases fit TRBD1. From germline, CDR1 is SEHNR and CDR2 FQNEAQ (reference sequence). V was pared by 6 bases and J by 0 bases, with 4 bases of the junction left unmatched. This CDR3 contains 15 residues. CDR3 sequence reads: CASSRGGTTNEKLFF. CDR3 sequence (DNA): TGTGCCAGCAGTCGAGGGGGCACAACTAATGAAAAACTGTTTTTT.

This rearrangement joins TRBV6-5 to TRBJ1-1; tentative D call: TRBD1 (6 bases). V lost 7 bases and J lost 5, with 17 bases in between. Per germline, CDR1 MNHEY and CDR2 SVGAGI. The CDR3 is made up of 14 amino acids. The CDR3 DNA is TGTGCCAGCACACAACAGGGTAAAGGAACTGAAGCTTTCTTT. As protein: CASTQQGKGTEAFF.